Sequencing of this T cell receptor (beta chain) was carried out in a study of cytomegalovirus exposure and HLA in healthy donors. General study points: Evidence from a later analysis indicated that most CMV-associated TCR beta chains looked HLA-restricted. In a later analysis, TCR association rates varied by HLA locus: DRB1 most, HLA-C fewest. TCR beta sequences numbering 16,951 were associated with HLA alleles at 0.05 false discovery rate in a later analysis. Analysis performed later showed TCR beta chains linked to HLA being more clonally expanded than equally common others.

The PCR used 60 Vbeta and 13 Jbeta primers. TCRdb's copy holds only in-frame clones and misses some; the assay was immunoSEQ multiplex PCR. This sample has approximately 77,000 clones, with around three quarters found just once. A word on this clone: Its antigen is undetermined.

Germline lookup yields CDR1 MGHRA and CDR2 YSYEKL. The V segment lost 0 bases and the J segment 4 bases; nucleotides outside the gene matches: 3. The CDR3 has 15 amino acids. Input material: PBMCs. The chain is built from TRBV4-1 and TRBJ2-5; 9 bases match TRBD1. This TCR derives from a male donor in good health and CMV-seropositive. Here the CDR3 reads CASSQEDRGAETQYF. CDR3 coding DNA: TGCGCCAGCAGCCAAGAGGACAGGGGAGCAGAGACCCAGTACTTC.